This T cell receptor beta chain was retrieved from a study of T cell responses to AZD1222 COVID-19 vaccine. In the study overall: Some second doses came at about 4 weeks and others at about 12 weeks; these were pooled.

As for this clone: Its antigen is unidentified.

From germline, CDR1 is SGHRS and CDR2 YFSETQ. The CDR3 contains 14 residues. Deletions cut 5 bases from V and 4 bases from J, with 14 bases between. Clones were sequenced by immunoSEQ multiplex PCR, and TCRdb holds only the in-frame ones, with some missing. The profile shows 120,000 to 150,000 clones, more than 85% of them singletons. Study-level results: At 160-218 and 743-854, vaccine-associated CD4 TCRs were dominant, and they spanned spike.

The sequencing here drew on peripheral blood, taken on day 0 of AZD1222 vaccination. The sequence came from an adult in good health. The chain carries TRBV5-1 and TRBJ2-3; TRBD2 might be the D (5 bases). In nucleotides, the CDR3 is TGCGCCAGCAGGAGGGAATCCGGGGCAGATACGCAGTATTTT. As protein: CASRRESGADTQYF. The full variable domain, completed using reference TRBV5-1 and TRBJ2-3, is KAGVTQTPRYLIKTRGQQVTLSCSPISGHRSVSWYQQTPGQGLQFLFEYFSETQRNKGNFPGRFSGRQFSNSRSEMNVSTLELGDSALYLCASRRESGADTQYFGPGTRLTVL.